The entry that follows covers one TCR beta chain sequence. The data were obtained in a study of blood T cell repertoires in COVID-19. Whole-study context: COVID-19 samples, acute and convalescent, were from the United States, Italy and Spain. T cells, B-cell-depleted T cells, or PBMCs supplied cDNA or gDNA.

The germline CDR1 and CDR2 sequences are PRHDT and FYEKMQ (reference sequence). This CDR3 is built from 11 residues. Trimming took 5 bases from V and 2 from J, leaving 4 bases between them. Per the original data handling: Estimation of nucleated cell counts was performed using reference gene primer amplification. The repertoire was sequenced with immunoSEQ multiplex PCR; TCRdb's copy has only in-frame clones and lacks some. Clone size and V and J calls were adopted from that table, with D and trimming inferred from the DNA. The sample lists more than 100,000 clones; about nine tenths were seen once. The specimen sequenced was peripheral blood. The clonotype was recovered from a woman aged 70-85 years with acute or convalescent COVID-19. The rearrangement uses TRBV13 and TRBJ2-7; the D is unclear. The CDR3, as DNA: TGTGCCAGCAGCGGCCCCTACGAGCAGTACTTC. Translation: CASSGPYEQYF.